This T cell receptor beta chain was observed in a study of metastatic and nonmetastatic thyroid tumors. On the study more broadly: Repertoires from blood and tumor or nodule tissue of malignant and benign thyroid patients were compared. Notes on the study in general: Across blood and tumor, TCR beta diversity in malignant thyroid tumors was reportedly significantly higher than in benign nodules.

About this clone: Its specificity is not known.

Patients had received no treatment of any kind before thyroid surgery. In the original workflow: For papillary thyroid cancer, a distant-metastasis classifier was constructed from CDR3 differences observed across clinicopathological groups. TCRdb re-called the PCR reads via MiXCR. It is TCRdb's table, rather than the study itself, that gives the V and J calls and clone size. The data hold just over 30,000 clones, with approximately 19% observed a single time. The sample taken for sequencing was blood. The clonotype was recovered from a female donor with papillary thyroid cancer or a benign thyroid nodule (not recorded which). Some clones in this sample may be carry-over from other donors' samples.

CDR3 sequence reads: CASSPYDSTDTNYF. The CDR3 nucleotides read TGTGCCAGCAGTCCGTACGACAGCACAGATACGAATTATTTT. This chain connects TRBV12-3 or TRBV12-4 to TRBJ2-3, with a tentative D call TRBD1 (5 bases). The CDR3 has 14 residues. The V and J ends lost 5 bases and 15 bases respectively, with 24 bases between them.